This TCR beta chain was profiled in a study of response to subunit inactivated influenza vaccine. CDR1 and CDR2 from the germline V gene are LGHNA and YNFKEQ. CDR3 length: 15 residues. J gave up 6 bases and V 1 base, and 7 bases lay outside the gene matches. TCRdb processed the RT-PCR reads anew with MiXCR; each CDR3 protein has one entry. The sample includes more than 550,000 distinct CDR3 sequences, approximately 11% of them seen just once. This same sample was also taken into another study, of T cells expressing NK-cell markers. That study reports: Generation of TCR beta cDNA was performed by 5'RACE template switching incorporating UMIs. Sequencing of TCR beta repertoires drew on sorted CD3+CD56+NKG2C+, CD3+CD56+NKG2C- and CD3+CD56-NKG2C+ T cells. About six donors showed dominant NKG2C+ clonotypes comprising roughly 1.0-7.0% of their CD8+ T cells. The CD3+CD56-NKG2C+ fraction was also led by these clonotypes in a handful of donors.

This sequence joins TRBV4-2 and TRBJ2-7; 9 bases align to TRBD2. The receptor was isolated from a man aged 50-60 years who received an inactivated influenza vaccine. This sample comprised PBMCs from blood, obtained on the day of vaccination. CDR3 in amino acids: CASSQGSSGSGEQYF. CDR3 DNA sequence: TGTGCCAGCAGCCAAGGTAGTAGCGGGAGTGGCGAGCAGTACTTC.